These T cell receptor beta chains were read from a single sample in a study of blood T cell repertoires in COVID-19. Clones were sequenced by immunoSEQ multiplex PCR, and TCRdb holds only the in-frame ones, with some missing. The sample contains tens of thousands of clones, approximately 83% of which appear only once. Sequenced sample: peripheral blood. The receptors come from a human donor in a cohort sampled during active COVID-19. Both conserved end residues are part of each CDR3. D genes are given only for firm matches. A row's size may be missing; if present it is once, few, many or a size class.

DNA,CDR3,size,D,V,J
TGTGCCAGCAGCCAAGAGCACAGGGGAACTGGCTACACCTTC,CASSQEHRGTGYTF,.,TRBD1,TRBV3-1/TRBV3-2,TRBJ1-2
TGTGCCAGCAGCTTAGTATCGGGAGGGGGTATCTACGAGCAGTACTTC,CASSLVSGGGIYEQYF,.,TRBD2,TRBV7-6,TRBJ2-7
TGTGCCAGCAGCGTAGTTAGCCAGTACTCCTACAATGAGCAGTTCTTC,CASSVVSQYSYNEQFF,.,.,TRBV9,TRBJ2-1
TGTGCCAGCAGCTTAGTCGCCAGAACCTACGAGCAGTACTTC,CASSLVARTYEQYF,few,.,TRBV11-2,TRBJ2-7
TGTGCCAGCAGTCCCAATAGATCTGGAAACACCATATATTTT,CASSPNRSGNTIYF,.,.,TRBV27,TRBJ1-3
TGTGCCTCCCACAGGGAGAATGAAGCTTTCTTT,CASHRENEAFF,.,.,TRBV30,TRBJ1-1
TGTGCCAGCAGTGAAAGCACCGATCTACCAACAGAGAAGACCCAGTACTTC,CASSESTDLPTEKTQYF,few,.,TRBV2,TRBJ2-5
TGTGCCATCAGTGAGTCGCTGCGCAATGAGCAGTTCTTC,CAISESLRNEQFF,.,.,TRBV10-3,TRBJ2-1
TGTGCCAGCAGTTACAGGGACAGGGAGGGTCAGCCCCAGCATTTT,CASSYRDREGQPQHF,once,TRBD1,TRBV6-6,TRBJ1-5
TGTGCCAGCCCGAACCCTCCGACAGAGATCTCTGGAAACACCATATATTTT,CASPNPPTEISGNTIYF,.,.,TRBV19,TRBJ1-3
TGCGCCAGCAGCTTGCCAGGGGGCACCGGGGAGCTGTTTTTT,CASSLPGGTGELFF,.,TRBD1,TRBV5-1,TRBJ2-2
TGCAGCGCTGGGACAGGGCCGAACACTGAAGCTTTCTTT,CSAGTGPNTEAFF,.,TRBD1,TRBV29-1,TRBJ1-1
TGTGCCAGTAGTACCAGACAGTCCTCTGGAAACACCATATATTTT,CASSTRQSSGNTIYF,once,.,TRBV19,TRBJ1-3
TGTGCCAGCAGCCCCCGGGGGACAGGGGGCTTCAGCGAGCAGTACTTC,CASSPRGTGGFSEQYF,.,TRBD1,TRBV7-6,TRBJ2-7
TGTGCCAGCCGCGACGACAGGGGGCATAATGAGCAGTTCTTC,CASRDDRGHNEQFF,.,TRBD1,TRBV25-1,TRBJ2-1
TGTGCCAGCAGCCTAAGTAACAGGGCCGGCTACACCTTC,CASSLSNRAGYTF,few,.,TRBV2,TRBJ1-2
TGTGCCAGCAGCACCGGGACAGGGTCTCCTAATGAAAAACTGTTTTTT,CASSTGTGSPNEKLFF,.,TRBD1,TRBV5-6,TRBJ1-4
TGTGCCAGCAGCTTAGATTTCAGCGGGGGGGGAAAGACCCAGTACTTC,CASSLDFSGGGKTQYF,.,TRBD2,TRBV7-6,TRBJ2-5
TGTGCCAGCAGTTCATACATGAATCAGCCCCAGCATTTT,CASSSYMNQPQHF,.,.,TRBV27,TRBJ1-5
TGTGCCAGTGCTAAGGGGGATATGGAAAAACTGTTTTTT,CASAKGDMEKLFF,.,.,TRBV19,TRBJ1-4
TGTGCCAGCAGAAGCGAGCGGGGGGCCCAAGATACGCAGTATTTT,CASRSERGAQDTQYF,.,TRBD2,TRBV2,TRBJ2-3
TGTGCCAGTAGTTCGGACTACGACAATGAGCAGTTCTTC,CASSSDYDNEQFF,.,.,TRBV19,TRBJ2-1
TGTGCCAGCAGCCAAGATCGGTTTCAGCCCCAGCATTTT,CASSQDRFQPQHF,.,.,TRBV4-2,TRBJ1-5
TGTGCCAGCAGTTTGTCCCCGAGGACCCAGCATTTT,CASSLSPRTQHF,.,.,TRBV12-3/TRBV12-4,TRBJ1-5
TGTGCCAGCAGCCTCGGCGGTTTGGCCGCCTACGAGCAGTACTTC,CASSLGGLAAYEQYF,.,.,TRBV7-2,TRBJ2-7
TGTGCCAGCAGTTTGAGAAGCACTGAAGCTTTCTTT,CASSLRSTEAFF,.,.,TRBV12-3/TRBV12-4,TRBJ1-1
TGTGCCAGCAGTTGGGACAGGGGACTTGGCTACACCTTC,CASSWDRGLGYTF,.,TRBD1,TRBV12-3/TRBV12-4,TRBJ1-2
TGTGCCAGCAGTTTGTCTCAGGGGGCGCTGAGCAATCAGCCCCAGCATTTT,CASSLSQGALSNQPQHF,once,TRBD1,TRBV28,TRBJ1-5
TGTGCCAGCAGCTTAGTGTCGGGGGGGACCTACGAGCAGTACTTC,CASSLVSGGTYEQYF,few,TRBD2,TRBV7-2,TRBJ2-7
TGTGCCAGCCGTGCAGATACGCAGTATTTT,CASRADTQYF,.,.,TRBV28,TRBJ2-3
TGTGCCACGGCGCAAGGGGAGGGCACCGGGGAGCTGTTTTTT,CATAQGEGTGELFF,.,TRBD2,TRBV2,TRBJ2-2
TGTGCCAGCAGCTCCGGAACAGGGGGCTATCAGCCCCAGCATTTT,CASSSGTGGYQPQHF,few,TRBD1,TRBV7-2,TRBJ1-5
TGCGCCAGCAGCCACGCGTCCGGGACAGGGACCTACGAGCAGTACTTC,CASSHASGTGTYEQYF,few,TRBD1,TRBV4-1,TRBJ2-7
TGTGCCAGTAGTATAGCGGGCACTGGGTTCGGCAAGGGGGAAAAACTGTTTTTT,CASSIAGTGFGKGEKLFF,.,.,TRBV19,TRBJ1-4
TGTGCCTGGAGACGGGTAGGGGGCTCCTATGGCTACACCTTC,CAWRRVGGSYGYTF,.,TRBD1,TRBV30,TRBJ1-2
TGTGCCAGCAGTTTATTGTGGATGGGAACTAGCGGGGGCTACAATGAGCAGTTCTTC,CASSLLWMGTSGGYNEQFF,.,TRBD2,TRBV27,TRBJ2-1
TGTGCCTGGAGAGGCATCAAGGGGTACAATGAGCAGTTCTTC,CAWRGIKGYNEQFF,.,.,TRBV30,TRBJ2-1
TGTGCCAGCAGACCCCCAAGGACAGGGGTGTATGGCTACACCTTC,CASRPPRTGVYGYTF,.,TRBD1,TRBV6-5,TRBJ1-2
TGTGCCAGCAGAGAGACAGGGGACTATGGCTACACCTTC,CASRETGDYGYTF,.,TRBD1,TRBV6-5,TRBJ1-2
TGTGCCAGCAGCTTAGGGACTTACACTGAAGCTTTCTTT,CASSLGTYTEAFF,.,.,TRBV7-3,TRBJ1-1
TGTGCCTGGAGTGGGCTAGCCTACCGAGGGGAGACCCAGTACTTC,CAWSGLAYRGETQYF,.,.,TRBV30,TRBJ2-5
TGTGCCAGCAGCCGGCGATCGACAGGGGTCTCTGGGGCCAACGTCCTGACTTTC,CASSRRSTGVSGANVLTF,once,TRBD1,TRBV7-2,TRBJ2-6
TGTGCCAGCAGCTCGTATGGGGCGCGCGAGCAGTACTTC,CASSSYGAREQYF,.,.,TRBV5-5,TRBJ2-7
TGTGCCAGCAGCTTGGTGGGGGCAGGTGGAAATACGCAGTATTTT,CASSLVGAGGNTQYF,.,.,TRBV5-4,TRBJ2-3
TGTGCCAGCAGGAGGGATATTGGGCAGCTCCACTTT,CASRRDIGQLHF,.,.,TRBV2,TRBJ1-6
TGTGCCAGCAGCCCAGGACAGGGGGCGTATGAAGCTTTCTTT,CASSPGQGAYEAFF,.,TRBD1,TRBV7-2,TRBJ1-1
TGCGCCAGCAGCCAAGATATGACGGGGGGATACAATGAGCAGTTCTTC,CASSQDMTGGYNEQFF,.,TRBD2,TRBV4-3,TRBJ2-1
TGCGCCAGCCGGGAGGGGGCTGGGAGCACTGAAGCTTTCTTT,CASREGAGSTEAFF,.,TRBD1,TRBV5-1,TRBJ1-1
TGTGCCTGGACCGGACAGGCCGAAGCTTTCTTT,CAWTGQAEAFF,.,TRBD1,TRBV30,TRBJ1-1
TGTGCCAGCAGCCAAAATGGTCTAAGTGCCGGGGAGACCCAGTACTTC,CASSQNGLSAGETQYF,.,.,TRBV7-2,TRBJ2-5
TGTGCCAGCAGCTTCGACCTAGCAGGCAATGAGCAGTTCTTC,CASSFDLAGNEQFF,.,.,TRBV11-2,TRBJ2-1
TGCGCCAGTGGGCAGGGGGCACCGAACCCCGATCAGCCCCAGCATTTT,CASGQGAPNPDQPQHF,.,TRBD1,TRBV23-1,TRBJ1-5